This T cell receptor (beta chain) was sequenced for a study of blood T cell repertoires in COVID-19. This CDR3 contains 13 residues. The method was immunoSEQ multiplex PCR; TCRdb's version includes in-frame clones alone and lacks a portion of them. This table has 200,000 to 250,000 clones, around 81% appearing once. Participants were placed into cohorts based on the clinical history they reported. The V call is TRBV21-1, the J call TRBJ1-1. TRBV21-1 is reported as a pseudogene. The source of this sequence is a young man with acute COVID-19. Sequenced: PBMCs or T cells enriched from blood (not recorded which). The DNA for the CDR3 is TGTGCCAGCAGCAAATATGGCTCCGGGGAAGCTTTCTTT. It translates to CASSKYGSGEAFF.